The entry below describes one TCR beta chain. Its antigen is not known. This sample stems from a study of post-analysis software for immune sequencing data. Study results and limitations: Included in a set of roughly 5 TRBV segments more frequent in patients than controls were TRBV5-6, TRBV5-1 and TRBV20-1. When compared against controls, multiple sclerosis patients showed significantly lower normalized Chao1 diversity. Clustering by F measure revealed strong co-clustering among samples prepared together in one batch.

Germline V gene sequence: CDR1 DFQATT, CDR2 SNEGSKA (reference sequence). The CDR3 spans 16 residues. V shed 5 bases and J 2 bases; nucleotides not matched to a gene: 12. Included in the TCR beta cDNA libraries were unique molecular identifiers. cDNA molecules numbering roughly 0.5 million came from roughly 1 to 10 million T cells. TCRdb reanalysed the PCR reads using MiXCR and keeps one entry per CDR3 protein. Among 820,000 or so distinct CDR3 sequences listed, roughly 50% were seen once. The specimen sequenced was blood. The source is a girl aged 5 to 17 with multiple sclerosis. The rearrangement links TRBV20-1 to TRBJ2-7; 10 nucleotides agree with TRBD2. The CDR3 nucleotides are TGCAGTGCTGACTCCGGACTAGCGGACCCCACCTACGAGCAGTACTTC. It is translated as CSADSGLADPTYEQYF.